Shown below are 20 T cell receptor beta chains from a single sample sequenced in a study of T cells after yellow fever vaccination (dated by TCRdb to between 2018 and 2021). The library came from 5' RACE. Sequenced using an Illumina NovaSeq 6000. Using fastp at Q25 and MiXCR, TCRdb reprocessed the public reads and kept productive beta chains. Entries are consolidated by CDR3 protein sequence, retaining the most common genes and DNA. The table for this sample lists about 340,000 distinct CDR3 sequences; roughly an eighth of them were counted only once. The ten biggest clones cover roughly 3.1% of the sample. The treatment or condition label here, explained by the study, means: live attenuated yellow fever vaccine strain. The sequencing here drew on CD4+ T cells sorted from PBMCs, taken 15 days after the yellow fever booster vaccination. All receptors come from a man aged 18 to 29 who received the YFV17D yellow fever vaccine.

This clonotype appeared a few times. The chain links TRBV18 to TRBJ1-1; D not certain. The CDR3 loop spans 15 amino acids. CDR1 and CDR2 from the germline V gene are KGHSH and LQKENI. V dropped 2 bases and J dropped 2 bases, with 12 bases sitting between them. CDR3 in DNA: TGTGCCAGCTCACCAGGGGTAGGGCGAAACACTGAAGCTTTCTTT. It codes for CASSPGVGRNTEAFF. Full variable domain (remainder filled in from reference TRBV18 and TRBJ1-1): NAGVMQNPRHLVRRRGQEARLRCSPMKGHSHVYWYRQLPEEGLKFMVYLQKENIIDESGMPKERFSAEFPKEGPSILRIQQVVRGDSAAYFCASSPGVGRNTEAFFGQGTRLTVV.

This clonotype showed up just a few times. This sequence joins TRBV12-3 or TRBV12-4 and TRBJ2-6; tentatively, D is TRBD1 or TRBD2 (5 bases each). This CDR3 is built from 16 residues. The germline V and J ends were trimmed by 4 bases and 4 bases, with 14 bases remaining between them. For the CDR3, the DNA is TGTGCCAGCAGTTGGGGGACGGTGTACGGGGCCAACGTCCTGACTTTC. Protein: CASSWGTVYGANVLTF.

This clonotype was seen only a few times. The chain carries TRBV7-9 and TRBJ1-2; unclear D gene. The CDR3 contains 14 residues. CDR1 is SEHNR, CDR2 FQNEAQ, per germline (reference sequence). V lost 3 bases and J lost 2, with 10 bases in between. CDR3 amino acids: CASSFNWENYGYTF. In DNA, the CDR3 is TGTGCCAGCAGCTTCAACTGGGAGAACTATGGCTACACCTTC.

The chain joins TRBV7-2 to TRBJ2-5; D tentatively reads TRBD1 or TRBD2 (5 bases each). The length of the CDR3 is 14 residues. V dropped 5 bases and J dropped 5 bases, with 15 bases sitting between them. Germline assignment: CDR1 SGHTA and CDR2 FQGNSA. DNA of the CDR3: TGTGCCAGCAGCCAAAACCGGGGCGTTGAGACCCAGTACTTC. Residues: CASSQNRGVETQYF.

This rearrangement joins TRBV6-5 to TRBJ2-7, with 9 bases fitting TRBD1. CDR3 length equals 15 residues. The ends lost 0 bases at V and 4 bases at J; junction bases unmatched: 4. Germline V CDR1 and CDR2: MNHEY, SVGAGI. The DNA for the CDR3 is TGTGCCAGCAGTTACTCGGGGACAGGGAGTTACGAGCAGTACTTC. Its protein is CASSYSGTGSYEQYF.

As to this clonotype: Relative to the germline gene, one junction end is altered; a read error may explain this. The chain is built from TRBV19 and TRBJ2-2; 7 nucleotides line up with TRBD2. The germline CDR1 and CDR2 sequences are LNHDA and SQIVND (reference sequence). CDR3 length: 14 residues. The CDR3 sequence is CVSQGLLNTGELFF. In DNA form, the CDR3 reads TGTGTCAGTCAGGGACTACTGAACACCGGGGAGCTGTTTTTT.

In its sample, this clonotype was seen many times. In DNA form, the CDR3 reads TGCGCCAGCAGCTTGGAAGCTAGCTCCAATGAGCAGTTCTTC. It codes for CASSLEASSNEQFF. V is TRBV5-1 and J is TRBJ2-1, with D possibly matching TRBD2 (5 bases). Germline values: CDR1 SGHRS, CDR2 YFSETQ. V shed 0 bases and J shed 6 bases, with 10 bases lying between them. The CDR3 spans 14 residues. The variable domain in full, completed from reference TRBV5-1 and TRBJ2-1, reads KAGVTQTPRYLIKTRGQQVTLSCSPISGHRSVSWYQQTPGQGLQFLFEYFSETQRNKGNFPGRFSGRQFSNSRSEMNVSTLELGDSALYLCASSLEASSNEQFFGPGTRLTVL.

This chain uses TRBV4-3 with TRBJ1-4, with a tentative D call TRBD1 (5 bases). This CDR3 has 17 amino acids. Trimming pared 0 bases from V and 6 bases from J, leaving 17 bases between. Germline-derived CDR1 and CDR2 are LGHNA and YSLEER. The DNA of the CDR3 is TGCGCCAGCAGCCAAGACGGGAGGCCTCGGGGGTATGAAAAACTGTTTTTT. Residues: CASSQDGRPRGYEKLFF.

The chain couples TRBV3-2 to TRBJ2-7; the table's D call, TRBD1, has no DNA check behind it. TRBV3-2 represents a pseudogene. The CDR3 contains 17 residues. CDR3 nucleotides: TGTGCCAGCAGCCAAGGGCTACCGGGACACTACTCCTACGAGCAGTACGTC. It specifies CASSQGLPGHYSYEQYV.

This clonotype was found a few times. CDR3 region: CASSLDRGGIEQYV. The CDR3 DNA sequence: TGTGCCAGCAGCTTAGATCGGGGGGGCATCGAGCAGTACGTC. V usage is TRBV7-8 and J usage is TRBJ2-7, with 8 bases identical to TRBD2. In germline, CDR1 is SGHVS, CDR2 FQNEAQ. There are 14 residues in the CDR3. Germline trimming cut 1 base from V and 6 bases from J; bases unmatched to any gene: 5.

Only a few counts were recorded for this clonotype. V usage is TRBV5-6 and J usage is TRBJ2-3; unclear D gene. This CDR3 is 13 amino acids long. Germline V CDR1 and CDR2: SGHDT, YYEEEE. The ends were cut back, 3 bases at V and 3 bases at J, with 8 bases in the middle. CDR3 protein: CASSSYPTDTQYF. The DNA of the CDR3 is TGTGCCAGCAGCTCCTACCCGACAGATACGCAGTATTTT.

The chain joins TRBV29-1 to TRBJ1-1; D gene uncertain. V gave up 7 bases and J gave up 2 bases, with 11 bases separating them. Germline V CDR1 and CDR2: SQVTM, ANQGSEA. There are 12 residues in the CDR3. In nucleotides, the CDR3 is TGCAGCGCCAGGTCTGTTAACACTGAAGCTTTCTTT. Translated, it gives CSARSVNTEAFF.

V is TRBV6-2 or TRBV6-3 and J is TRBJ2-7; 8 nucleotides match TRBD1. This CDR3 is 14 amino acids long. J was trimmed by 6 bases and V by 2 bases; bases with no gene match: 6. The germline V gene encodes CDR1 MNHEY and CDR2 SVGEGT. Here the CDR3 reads CASSYRGQGFEQYF. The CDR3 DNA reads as TGTGCCAGCAGTTACCGCGGACAGGGTTTCGAGCAGTACTTC.

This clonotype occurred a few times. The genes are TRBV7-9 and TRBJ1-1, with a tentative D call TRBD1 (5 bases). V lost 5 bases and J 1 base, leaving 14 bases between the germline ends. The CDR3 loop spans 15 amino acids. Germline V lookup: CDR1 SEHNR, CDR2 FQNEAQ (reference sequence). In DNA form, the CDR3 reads TGTGCCAGCAGCCCGGTGGGGGACCGGAACACTGAAGCTTTCTTT. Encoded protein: CASSPVGDRNTEAFF. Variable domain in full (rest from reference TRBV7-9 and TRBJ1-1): DTGVSQNPRHKITKRGQNVTFRCDPISEHNRLYWYRQTLGQGPEFLTYFQNEAQLEKSRLLSDRFSAERPKGSFSTLEIQRTEQGDSAMYLCASSPVGDRNTEAFFGQGTRLTVV.

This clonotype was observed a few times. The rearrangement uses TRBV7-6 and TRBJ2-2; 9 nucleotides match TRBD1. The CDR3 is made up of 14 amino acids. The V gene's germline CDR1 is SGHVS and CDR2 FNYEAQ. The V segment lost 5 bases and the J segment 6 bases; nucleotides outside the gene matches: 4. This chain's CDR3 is CASSTGTGSGELFF. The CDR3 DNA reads TGTGCCAGCAGCACCGGGACAGGGTCCGGGGAGCTGTTTTTT.

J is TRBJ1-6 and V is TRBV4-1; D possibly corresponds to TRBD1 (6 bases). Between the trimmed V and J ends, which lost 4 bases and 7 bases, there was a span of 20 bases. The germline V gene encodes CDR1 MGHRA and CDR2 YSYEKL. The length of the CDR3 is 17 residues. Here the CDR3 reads CASSRRGEGSGNSPLHF. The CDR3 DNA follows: TGCGCCAGCAGCCGGAGGGGGGAAGGGTCCGGGAATTCACCCCTCCACTTT.

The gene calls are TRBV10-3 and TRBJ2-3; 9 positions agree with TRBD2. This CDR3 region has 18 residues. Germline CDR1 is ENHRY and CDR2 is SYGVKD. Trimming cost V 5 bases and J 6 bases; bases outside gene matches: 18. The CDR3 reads CAISLLNGGTSSSDTQYF. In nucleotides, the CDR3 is TGTGCCATCAGTCTCCTAAATGGGGGGACTAGCAGTTCTGATACGCAGTATTTT.

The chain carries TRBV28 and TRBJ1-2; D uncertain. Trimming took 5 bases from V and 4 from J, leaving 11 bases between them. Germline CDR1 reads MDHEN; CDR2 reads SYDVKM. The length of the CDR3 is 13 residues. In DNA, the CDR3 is TGTGCCAGCAGTCCTATGGCCTCCTATGGCTACACCTTC. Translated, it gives CASSPMASYGYTF.

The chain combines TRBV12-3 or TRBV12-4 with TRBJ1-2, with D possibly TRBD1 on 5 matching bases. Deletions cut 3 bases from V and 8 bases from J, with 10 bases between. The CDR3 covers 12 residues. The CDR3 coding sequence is TGTGCCAGCAGTTTCGCGGCAGGGGGCTACACCTTC. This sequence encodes CASSFAAGGYTF.

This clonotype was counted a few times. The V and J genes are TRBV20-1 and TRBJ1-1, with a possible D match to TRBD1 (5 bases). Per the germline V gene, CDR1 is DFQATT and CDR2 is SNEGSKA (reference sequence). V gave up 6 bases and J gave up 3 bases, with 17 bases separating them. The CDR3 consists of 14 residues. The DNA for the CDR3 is TGCAGTGCCCTTCTTGGGGGGTTTGACACTGAAGCTTTCTTT. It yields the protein CSALLGGFDTEAFF.